The source of this T cell receptor (beta chain) is a study of T cell repertoires in cytomegalovirus infection (dated 2019 in TCRdb). For the study in its entirety: The peptide stimulations were aimed at well-studied HLA-B-restricted epitopes as well as recently identified HLA-C-restricted CMV epitopes, whose presentation resists viral immunomodulation. Because public TCR beta signatures pointed to carriage of CMV infection together with the matching HLA type, the HLA type of each donor mattered for the analysis. General findings and caveats noted by the study authors: In both this cohort and an independent cohort of under 450 donors, the cumulative frequency of public TCR beta family members distinguished carriers of CMV infection plus the relevant HLA type. The ex vivo response was dominated by HLA-C-restricted CMV-specific TCR beta clonotypes, and the single most frequent clonotype in two of eight donors was supplied by these HLA-C-restricted clonotypes.

On this clonotype: The specificity of this receptor is unknown. No base qualities exist here, and no much larger clone lies one base off it.

V loses 8 bases of germline sequence and J loses 6 bases, and the interval between the two ends is 23 bases. The CDR3 numbers 14 residues from cysteine through valine. Of the read, only the CDR3 DNA is kept; its 42 bases are in frame from base 1. The germline V gene (reference sequence) gives CDR1 as DFQATT and CDR2 as SNEGSKA. What the treatment or condition label conveys for this sample: in vitro stimulation with specific CMV peptide epitopes to enrich CMV-specific T cells. The reads were generated on an Illumina HiSeq 1500. The public reads were run again by TCRdb, first through fastp at Q25 and then through MiXCR, and only productive beta chains were kept. Each entry is one CDR3 protein sequence, shown with its most common DNA and genes. For this sample the table gives 650,000 to 900,000 distinct CDR3 sequences, of which 30% to 35% were detected only once. 12% of the sample comes from the top ten.

The sequence came from a human donor in good health (CMV status not recorded). Some clones in this sample may be carry-over from other donors' samples. Source: cultured CD8+ T cells from PBMCs, taken from culture after CMV antigen stimulation. Recombination connected TRBV20-1 to TRBJ2-7; the best D guess is TRBD2, with 6 bases matching. CDR3 reads: CSTVRRGYMFEQYV. In nucleotide form, the sequence is TGCAGTACCGTACGACGGGGGTATATGTTCGAGCAGTACGTC.